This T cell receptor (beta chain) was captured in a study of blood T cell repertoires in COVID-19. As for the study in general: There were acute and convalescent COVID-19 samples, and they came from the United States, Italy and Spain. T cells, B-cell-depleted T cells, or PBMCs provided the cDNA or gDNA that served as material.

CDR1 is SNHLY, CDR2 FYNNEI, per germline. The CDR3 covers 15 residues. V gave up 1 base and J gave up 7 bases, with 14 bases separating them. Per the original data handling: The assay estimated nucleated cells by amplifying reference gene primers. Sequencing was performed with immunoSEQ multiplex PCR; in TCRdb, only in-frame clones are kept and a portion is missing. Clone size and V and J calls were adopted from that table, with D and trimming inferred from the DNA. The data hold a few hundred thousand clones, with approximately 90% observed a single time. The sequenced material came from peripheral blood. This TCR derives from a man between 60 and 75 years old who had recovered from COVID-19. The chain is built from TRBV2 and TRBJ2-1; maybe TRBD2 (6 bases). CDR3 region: CASSEVRGSRNEQFF. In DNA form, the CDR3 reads TGTGCCAGCAGTGAAGTCCGGGGGAGCAGGAATGAGCAGTTCTTC.